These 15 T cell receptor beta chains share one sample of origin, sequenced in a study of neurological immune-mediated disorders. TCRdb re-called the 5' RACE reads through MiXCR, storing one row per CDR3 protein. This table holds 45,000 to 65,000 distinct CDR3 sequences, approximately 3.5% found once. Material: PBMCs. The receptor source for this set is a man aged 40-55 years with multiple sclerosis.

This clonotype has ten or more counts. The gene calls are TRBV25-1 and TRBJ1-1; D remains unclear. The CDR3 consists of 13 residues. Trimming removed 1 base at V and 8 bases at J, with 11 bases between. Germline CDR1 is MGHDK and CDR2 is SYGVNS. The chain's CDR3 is CASSEWGPLEAFF. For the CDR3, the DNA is TGTGCCAGCAGTGAATGGGGTCCGCTGGAAGCTTTCTTT.

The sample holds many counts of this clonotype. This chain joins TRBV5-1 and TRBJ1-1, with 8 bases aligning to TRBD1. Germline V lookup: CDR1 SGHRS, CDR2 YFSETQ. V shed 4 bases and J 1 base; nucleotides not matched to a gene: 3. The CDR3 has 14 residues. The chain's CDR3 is CASSLGQENTEAFF. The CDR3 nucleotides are TGCGCCAGCAGCCTGGGACAGGAGAACACTGAAGCTTTCTTT. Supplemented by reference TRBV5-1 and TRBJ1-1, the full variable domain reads KAGVTQTPRYLIKTRGQQVTLSCSPISGHRSVSWYQQTPGQGLQFLFEYFSETQRNKGNFPGRFSGRQFSNSRSEMNVSTLELGDSALYLCASSLGQENTEAFFGQGTRLTVV.

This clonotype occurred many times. CDR3 sequence (DNA): TGCGCCAGCAGCGAATCTCTAGCGGGGGGGTTTAATGAGCAGTTCTTC. Translation: CASSESLAGGFNEQFF. The chain uses TRBV10-1 and TRBJ2-1, with 12 bases aligning to TRBD2. The CDR3 sequence is 16 residues long. The V gene end was trimmed by 6 bases and the J gene end by 7 bases; junction bases not matched to a gene: 10. Germline-derived CDR1 and CDR2 are WNHNN and SYGVQD (reference sequence).

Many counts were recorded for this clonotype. Here the CDR3 DNA reads TGTGCCAGCTCACCACCGGGAAACCCAAGCACAGATACGCAGTATTTT. It yields the protein CASSPPGNPSTDTQYF. The rearrangement joins TRBV18 to TRBJ2-3; D not resolved. The CDR3 totals 16 residues. The germline V and J ends were trimmed by 0 bases and 0 bases, with 10 bases remaining between them. From germline, CDR1 is KGHSH and CDR2 LQKENI.

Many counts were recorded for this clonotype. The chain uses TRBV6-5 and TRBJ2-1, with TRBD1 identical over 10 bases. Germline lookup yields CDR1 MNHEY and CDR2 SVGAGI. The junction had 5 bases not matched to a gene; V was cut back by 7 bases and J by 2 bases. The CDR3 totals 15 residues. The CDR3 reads CASNPGQGAYNEQFF. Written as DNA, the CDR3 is TGTGCCAGCAACCCCGGACAGGGGGCCTACAATGAGCAGTTCTTC.

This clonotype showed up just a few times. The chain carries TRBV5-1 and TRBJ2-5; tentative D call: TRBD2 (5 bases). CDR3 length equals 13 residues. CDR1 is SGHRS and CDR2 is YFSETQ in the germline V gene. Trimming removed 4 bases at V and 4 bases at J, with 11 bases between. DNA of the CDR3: TGCGCCAGCAGCCTCGGGAAAGGAGAGACCCAGTACTTC. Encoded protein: CASSLGKGETQYF.

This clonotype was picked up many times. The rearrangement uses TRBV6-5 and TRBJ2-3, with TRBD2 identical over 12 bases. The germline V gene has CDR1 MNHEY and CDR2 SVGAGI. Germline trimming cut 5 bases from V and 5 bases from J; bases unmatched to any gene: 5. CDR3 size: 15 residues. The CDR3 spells CASSLAGGTLDTQYF. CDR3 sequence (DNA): TGTGCCAGCAGTCTAGCGGGGGGGACATTAGATACGCAGTATTTT.

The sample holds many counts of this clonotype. As DNA, the CDR3 is TGTGCCAGCAGCTTCGGACAGGGGCAGTACTTC. Protein product: CASSFGQGQYF. The chain has TRBV7-6 and TRBJ2-7, with TRBD1 matching 8 bases. CDR3 length: 11 amino acids. The trim removed 3 bases at V and 9 bases at J, leaving 1 base unmatched. Germline CDR1 reads SGHVS; CDR2 reads FNYEAQ.

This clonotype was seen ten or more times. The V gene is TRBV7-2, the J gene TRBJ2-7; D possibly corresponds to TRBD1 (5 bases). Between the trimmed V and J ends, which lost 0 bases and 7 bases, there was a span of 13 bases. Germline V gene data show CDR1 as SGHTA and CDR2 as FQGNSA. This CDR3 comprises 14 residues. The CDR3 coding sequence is TGTGCCAGCAGCTTAGCCAGGGTAACCCCTGAGCAGTACTTC. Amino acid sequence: CASSLARVTPEQYF.

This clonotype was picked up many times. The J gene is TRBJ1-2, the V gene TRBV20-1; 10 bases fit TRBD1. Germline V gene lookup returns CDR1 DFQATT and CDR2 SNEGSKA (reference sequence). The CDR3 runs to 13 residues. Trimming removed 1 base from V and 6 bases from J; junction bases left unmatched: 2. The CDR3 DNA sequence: TGCAGTGCTAGAGCGACAGGGGGCCATGGCTACACCTTC. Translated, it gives CSARATGGHGYTF.

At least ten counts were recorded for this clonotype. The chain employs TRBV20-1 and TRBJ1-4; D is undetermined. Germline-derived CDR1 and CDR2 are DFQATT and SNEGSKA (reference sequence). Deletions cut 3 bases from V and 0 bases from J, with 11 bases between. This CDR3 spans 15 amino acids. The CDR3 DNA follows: TGCAGTGCTAGGCTAAACACAGCAACTAATGAAAAACTGTTTTTT. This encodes CSARLNTATNEKLFF.

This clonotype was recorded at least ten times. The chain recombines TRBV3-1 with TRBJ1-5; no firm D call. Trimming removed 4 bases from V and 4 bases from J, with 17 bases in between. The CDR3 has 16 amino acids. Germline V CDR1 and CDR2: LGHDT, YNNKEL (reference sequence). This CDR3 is CASSLTQGGLNQPQHF. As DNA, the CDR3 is TGTGCCAGCAGCCTCACCCAAGGCGGGTTAAATCAGCCCCAGCATTTT.

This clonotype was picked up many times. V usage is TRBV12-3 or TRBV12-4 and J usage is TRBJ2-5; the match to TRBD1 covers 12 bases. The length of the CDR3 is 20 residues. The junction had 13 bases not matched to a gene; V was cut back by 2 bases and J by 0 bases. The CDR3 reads CASSLKAGTGGLQYQETQYF. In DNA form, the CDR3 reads TGTGCCAGCAGTTTAAAAGCCGGGACAGGGGGCCTGCAGTACCAAGAGACCCAGTACTTC.

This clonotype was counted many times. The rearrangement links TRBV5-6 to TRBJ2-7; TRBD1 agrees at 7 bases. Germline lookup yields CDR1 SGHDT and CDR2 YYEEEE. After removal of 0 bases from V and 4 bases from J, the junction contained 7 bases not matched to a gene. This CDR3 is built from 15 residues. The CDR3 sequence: CASSLDPGTEYEQYF. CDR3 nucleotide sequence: TGTGCCAGCAGCTTGGATCCCGGGACAGAGTACGAGCAGTACTTC.

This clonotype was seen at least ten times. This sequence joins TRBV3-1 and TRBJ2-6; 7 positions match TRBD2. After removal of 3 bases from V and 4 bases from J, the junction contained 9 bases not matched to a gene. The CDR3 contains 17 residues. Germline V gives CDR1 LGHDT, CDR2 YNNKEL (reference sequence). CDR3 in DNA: TGTGCCAGCAGCCAGCGAGGAGCGGGGAAGGGGGCCAACGTCCTGACTTTC. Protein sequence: CASSQRGAGKGANVLTF.